Listed below are T cell receptor beta chains from one sample, sequenced in a study of OX40 agonist ivuxolimab in advanced cancers. Some clones are missing from TCRdb's copy, which holds only in-frame ones; the method was immunoSEQ multiplex PCR. The sample has some 50,000 clones, approximately 87% seen once. Sequenced here: CD4+ or CD8+ T cells sorted from blood, sampled in a trial of the OX40 agonist ivuxolimab. The receptors stem from an adult with an advanced solid tumor such as melanoma, head and neck, liver or kidney cancer. The CDR3 runs from the conserved cysteine through the conserved F or W. D genes are given only for firm matches. Clone size is given for some rows only: seen once, a few or many times, or a class if the clone is expanded.

>TRBV6-1|.|TRBJ1-6|.
TGTGCCAGCAGTGACAGGGGCCATAATTCACCCCTCCACTTT
CASSDRGHNSPLHF
>TRBV19|.|TRBJ2-2|once
TGTGCCAGTAGTAAGACCGGGGAGCTGTTTTTT
CASSKTGELFF
>TRBV28|TRBD1|TRBJ1-5|.
TGTGCCAGCAGTTTATCCCGGGACAGGAATCAGCATTTT
CASSLSRDRNQHF
>TRBV7-9|.|TRBJ2-3|.
TGTGCCAGCAGCCCTCCGATAGATACGCAGTATTTT
CASSPPIDTQYF
>TRBV25-1|TRBD2|TRBJ2-5|.
TGTGCCAGCAGCAAAATACTAGCGTCTCAAGAGACCCAGTACTTC
CASSKILASQETQYF
>TRBV7-2|TRBD1|TRBJ1-1|.
TGTGCCAGCAGCGCAGACAGGGTAGTAATGGCTGAAGCTTTCTTT
CASSADRVVMAEAFF
>TRBV6-6|.|TRBJ2-3|.
TGTGCCAGCAGTTACTCTATGTTGACCGCAGATACGCAGTATTTT
CASSYSMLTADTQYF
>TRBV4-1|TRBD1|TRBJ1-6|medium-sized
TGCGCCAGCAGCCGGCGGGACAGGGGAAATTCACCCCTCCACTTT
CASSRRDRGNSPLHF
>TRBV5-1|TRBD1|TRBJ2-1|.
TGCGCCAGCAGCTTGAGCTTCCACCCGGGACAGGGTAACAATGAGCAGTTCTTC
CASSLSFHPGQGNNEQFF
>TRBV7-8|.|TRBJ1-1|.
TGTGCCAGCAGCTTAGCGCTTGGGCCCTTGGGCACTGAAGCTTTCTTT
CASSLALGPLGTEAFF
>TRBV10-3|.|TRBJ2-1|.
TGTGCCATCAGGGGACTGGAAGACAATGAGCAGTTCTTC
CAIRGLEDNEQFF
>TRBV6-6|.|TRBJ1-4|.
TGTGCCAGCAGTTACACCCAAAAACTGTTTTTT
CASSYTQKLFF
>TRBV7-6|TRBD2|TRBJ2-2|.
TGTGCCAGCAGCACCTTTAGCGGGAGGGCCTCGGACGGGGAGCTGTTTTTT
CASSTFSGRASDGELFF
>TRBV27|.|TRBJ1-2|.
TGTGCCAGCCGGGACACGACTAGGGCAGGGGGCTACACCTTC
CASRDTTRAGGYTF
>TRBV18|.|TRBJ2-2|few
TGTGCCAGCTCACAAGCAAACGCGAACACCGGGGAGCTGTTTTTT
CASSQANANTGELFF
>TRBV6-6|.|TRBJ1-3|.
TGTGCCATCAGTGAGTCTCAAGGAGGGCGAAACACCATATATTTT
CAISESQGGRNTIYF
>TRBV9|.|TRBJ2-5|.
TGTGCCAGCAGCGTAAGCGGCCAAGAGACCCAGTACTTC
CASSVSGQETQYF
>TRBV4-1|.|TRBJ1-5|once
TGCGCCAGCAGCCAAGATGGCAATCAGCCCCAGCATTTT
CASSQDGNQPQHF
>TRBV5-6|TRBD1|TRBJ1-4|.
TGTGCCAGCAGCTTACAGGGGGCTAATGAAAAACTGATTTTT
CASSLQGANEKLIF
>TRBV10-3|TRBD1|TRBJ1-1|.
TGTGCCTCCGAGGGGACAGGGAACACTGAAGCTTTCTTT
CASEGTGNTEAFF
>TRBV6-5|TRBD2|TRBJ2-1|.
TGTGCCAGCAGTTACCTGCGAGGTAGCGGGTACAATGAGCAGTTCTTC
CASSYLRGSGYNEQFF
>TRBV28|.|TRBJ2-5|.
TGTGCCAGCAGCACTCTCCAAGAGACCCAGTACTTC
CASSTLQETQYF
>TRBV6-5|TRBD2|TRBJ2-5|few
TGTGCCAGCAGTTACTCGACCGGGGGGGGTCAAGAGACCCAGTACTTC
CASSYSTGGGQETQYF
>TRBV5-5|.|TRBJ1-1|once
TGTGCCAGCAGCTTAGGGCCCAACAGGTCAGAACCAAAGAACACTGAAGCTTTCTTT
CASSLGPNRSEPKNTEAFF
>TRBV5-1|.|TRBJ1-4|.
TGCGCCAGCAGCTTTCAAACAACTAATGAAAAACTGTTTTTT
CASSFQTTNEKLFF
>TRBV5-1|.|TRBJ1-5|.
TGCGCCAGCAGCTTGGATTCGGGGGATGATCAGCCCCAGCATTTT
CASSLDSGDDQPQHF
>TRBV30|.|TRBJ1-2|.
TGTGCCTGGAGTAGCACGCAACGGGGCTACACCTTC
CAWSSTQRGYTF
>TRBV11-3|.|TRBJ1-2|.
TGTGCCAGCAGCTCCAAGGGGTATGGCTACACCTTC
CASSSKGYGYTF
>TRBV27|.|TRBJ2-3|.
TGTGCCAGCAGTCCCACAGGGTGGGGCACAGATACGCAGTATTTT
CASSPTGWGTDTQYF
>TRBV7-6|.|TRBJ2-3|.
TGTGCCAGCGCAGCGGAACCGACAGATACGCAGTATTTT
CASAAEPTDTQYF
>TRBV29-1|TRBD2|TRBJ2-1|.
TGCAGCGTTGATCGTAGCGGGGGCAATGAGCAGTTCTTC
CSVDRSGGNEQFF
>TRBV5-1|.|TRBJ2-7|.
TGCGCCAGCAGGGGACATACTAGCTCCTACGAGCAGTACTTC
CASRGHTSSYEQYF
>TRBV15|.|TRBJ2-5|.
TGTGCCACCAGCAGAGATACAGGGTTCCAAGAGACCCAGTACTTC
CATSRDTGFQETQYF
>TRBV4-1|.|TRBJ1-2|.
TGCGCCAGCAGCCAAGATCGCTACTCTGGCTACACCTTC
CASSQDRYSGYTF
>TRBV4-1|.|TRBJ1-5|.
TGCGCCAGCAGCATCACCCTCAATCAGCCCCAGCATTTT
CASSITLNQPQHF
>TRBV9|.|TRBJ2-2|.
TGTGCCAGCAGTCGTCCGGGACTGAACACCGGGGAGCTGTTTTTT
CASSRPGLNTGELFF
>TRBV5-4|TRBD1|TRBJ2-5|.
TGTGCCAGCAGAACGGACAGGCAAGAGACCCAGTACTTC
CASRTDRQETQYF
>TRBV5-1|.|TRBJ1-6|once
TGCGCCAGCAGCCTCCCGGGGGTTGGAAACTCACCCCTCCACTTT
CASSLPGVGNSPLHF
>TRBV30|.|TRBJ1-6|.
TGTGCCTGTCGGGGGGAATATAATTCACCCCTCCACTTT
CACRGEYNSPLHF
>TRBV2|.|TRBJ1-4|.
TGTGCCAGCAGCCGATCCACCAGCGTCGAAAAACTGTTTTTT
CASSRSTSVEKLFF
>TRBV19|.|TRBJ2-3|.
TGTGCCAGTAGTATTAACCCAGAGGGATTCACAGATACGCAGTATTTT
CASSINPEGFTDTQYF
>TRBV6-6|.|TRBJ2-1|.
TGTGCCAGCACCCAATTGACAGGAGTCTACAATGAGCAGTTCTTC
CASTQLTGVYNEQFF
>TRBV20-1|.|TRBJ1-2|.
TGCAGTGTAAGAGACACATATGGCTACACCTTC
CSVRDTYGYTF
>TRBV21-1|.|TRBJ1-2|.
TGTGCCAGCAGCAACAGCCACCGCTCGGTTGGCTACACCTTC
CASSNSHRSVGYTF
>TRBV6-1|TRBD2|TRBJ2-5|.
TGTGCCAGCACGGGAGGGAGGGAGACCCAGTACTTC
CASTGGRETQYF
>TRBV20-1|.|TRBJ2-5|.
TGCAGTGCTGACAGGGAGGGGACACAGTACTTC
CSADREGTQYF
>TRBV6-5|.|TRBJ2-1|.
TGTGCCAGCAGCCCCCGATGGGGGCTATATGAGCAGTTCTTC
CASSPRWGLYEQFF
>TRBV5-1|.|TRBJ1-2|.
TGCGCCAGCAGCTCCAGGACTAACTATGGCTACACCTTC
CASSSRTNYGYTF
>TRBV6-6|.|TRBJ2-2|.
TGTGCCAGCAGTCGTGACACCGGGGAGCTGTTTTTT
CASSRDTGELFF
>TRBV28|TRBD1|TRBJ1-3|.
TGTGCCAGCAGCTTACGAGGGACAGGGGGAGGAAACACCATATATTTT
CASSLRGTGGGNTIYF
>TRBV9|TRBD1|TRBJ1-4|.
TGTGCCAGCAGCCCCAGCCGGGACAGGGGTTTTGAAAAACTGTTTTTT
CASSPSRDRGFEKLFF
>TRBV25-1|.|TRBJ1-2|.
TGTGCCAGCAGTGAATCAAAGCGAGGGAACTATGGCTACACCTTC
CASSESKRGNYGYTF
>TRBV28|TRBD1|TRBJ2-1|.
TGTGCCAGCAGTTCCATTGTTAGGGACAGTAACTACAATGAGCAGTTCTTC
CASSSIVRDSNYNEQFF
>TRBV28|TRBD1|TRBJ1-4|.
TGTGCCAGCTCCGGGACAGGCGGGGGGAAACTGTTTTTT
CASSGTGGGKLFF
>TRBV28|.|TRBJ1-5|.
TGTGCCAGCAGTCCCCTGATTAATCAGCCCCAGCATTTT
CASSPLINQPQHF
>TRBV28|TRBD2|TRBJ2-7|few
TGTGCCAGCACCGATAGCGGGAGGAGGGGAGAGCAGTACTTC
CASTDSGRRGEQYF
>TRBV2|.|TRBJ1-5|few
TGTGCCAGCGGCAAGCAAATCGGCAATCAGCCCCAGCATTTT
CASGKQIGNQPQHF
>TRBV6-5|.|TRBJ2-1|once
TGTGCCAGCAGTTACGGTGGTGAGCAGTTCTTC
CASSYGGEQFF
>TRBV11-3|.|TRBJ2-7|.
TGTGCCAGCAGCTTAGGCGGGACCTACGAGCAGTACTTC
CASSLGGTYEQYF
>TRBV19|.|TRBJ1-2|.
TGTGCCAGTGAGGGACGGTACAGTTCCAACTATGGCTACACCTTC
CASEGRYSSNYGYTF